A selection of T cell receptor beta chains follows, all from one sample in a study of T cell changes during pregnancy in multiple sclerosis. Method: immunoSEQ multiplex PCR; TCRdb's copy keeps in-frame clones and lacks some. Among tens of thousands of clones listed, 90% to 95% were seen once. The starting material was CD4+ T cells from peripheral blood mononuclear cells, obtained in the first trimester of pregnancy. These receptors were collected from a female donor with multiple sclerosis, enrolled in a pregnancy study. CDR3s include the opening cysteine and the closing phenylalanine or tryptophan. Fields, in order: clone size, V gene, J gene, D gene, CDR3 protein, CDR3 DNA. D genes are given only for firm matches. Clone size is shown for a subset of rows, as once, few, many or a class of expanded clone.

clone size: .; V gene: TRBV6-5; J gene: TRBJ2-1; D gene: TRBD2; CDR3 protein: CASSRPGGNEQFF; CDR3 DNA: TGTGCCAGCAGCCGGCCGGGGGGGAATGAGCAGTTCTTC
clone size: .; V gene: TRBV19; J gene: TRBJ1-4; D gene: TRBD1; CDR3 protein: CASSIRAGGRQTNEKLFF; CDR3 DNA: TGTGCCAGTAGTATTCGAGCAGGGGGCCGACAAACTAATGAAAAACTGTTTTTT
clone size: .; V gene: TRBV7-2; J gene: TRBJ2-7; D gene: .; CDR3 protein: CASSQIGAGVSHEQYF; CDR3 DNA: TGTGCCAGCAGCCAAATCGGGGCAGGGGTCTCCCACGAGCAGTACTTC
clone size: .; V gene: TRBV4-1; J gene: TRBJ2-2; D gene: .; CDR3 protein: CASERQASNTGELFF; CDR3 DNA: TGCGCCAGCGAACGACAGGCGTCGAACACCGGGGAGCTGTTTTTT
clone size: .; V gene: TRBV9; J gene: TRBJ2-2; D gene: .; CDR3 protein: CASSVAGGPGTGELFF; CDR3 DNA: TGTGCCAGCAGCGTAGCGGGGGGCCCGGGGACCGGGGAGCTGTTTTTT
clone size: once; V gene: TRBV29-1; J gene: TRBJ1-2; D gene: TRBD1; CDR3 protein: CSVEGAGRGQGYTF; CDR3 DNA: TGCAGCGTTGAAGGGGCCGGCAGGGGGCAAGGCTACACCTTC
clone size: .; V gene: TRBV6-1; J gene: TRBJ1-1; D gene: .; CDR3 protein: CASSEAAGVAEAFF; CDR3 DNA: TGTGCCAGCAGTGAAGCTGCAGGGGTGGCTGAAGCTTTCTTT
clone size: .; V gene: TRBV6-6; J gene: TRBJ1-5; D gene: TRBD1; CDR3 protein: CASSSGQGRNQPQHF; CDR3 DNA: TGTGCCAGCAGTTCCGGACAGGGTCGGAATCAGCCCCAGCATTTT
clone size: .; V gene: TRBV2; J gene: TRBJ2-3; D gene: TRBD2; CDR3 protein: CASSVTSGGTSTDTQYF; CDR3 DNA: TGTGCCAGCAGCGTCACTAGCGGGGGCACTAGCACAGATACGCAGTATTTT
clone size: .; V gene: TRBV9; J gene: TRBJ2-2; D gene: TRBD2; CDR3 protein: CASSGRTSGVTGELFF; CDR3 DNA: TGTGCCAGCAGCGGAAGGACTAGCGGGGTCACCGGGGAGCTGTTTTTT
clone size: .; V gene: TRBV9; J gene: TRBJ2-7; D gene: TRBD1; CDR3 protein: CASSVQDDRGGNEQYF; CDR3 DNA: TGTGCCAGCAGCGTACAGGATGACAGGGGCGGAAACGAGCAGTACTTC
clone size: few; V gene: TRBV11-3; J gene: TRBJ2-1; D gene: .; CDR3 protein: CASSRGLWDNEQFF; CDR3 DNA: TGTGCCAGCAGCCGTGGGCTCTGGGACAATGAGCAGTTCTTC
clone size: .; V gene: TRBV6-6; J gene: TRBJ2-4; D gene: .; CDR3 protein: CASSYSDIQYF; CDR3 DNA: TGTGCCAGCAGTTACAGCGACATTCAGTACTTC
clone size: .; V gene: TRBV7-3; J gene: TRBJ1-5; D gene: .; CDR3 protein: CASSLYPPGSQPQHF; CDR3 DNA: TGTGCCAGCAGCTTATACCCCCCCGGGAGCCAGCCCCAGCATTTT
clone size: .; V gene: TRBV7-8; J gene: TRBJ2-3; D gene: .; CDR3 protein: CASSPGEGGTDTQYF; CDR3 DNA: TGTGCCAGCAGCCCAGGGGAAGGTGGCACAGATACGCAGTATTTT
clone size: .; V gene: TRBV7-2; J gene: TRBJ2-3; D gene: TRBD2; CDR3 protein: CASSLSSGADTQYF; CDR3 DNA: TGTGCCAGCAGCTTATCCAGCGGGGCAGATACGCAGTATTTT
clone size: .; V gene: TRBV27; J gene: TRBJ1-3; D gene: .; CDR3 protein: CASSPGIAAGGGNTIYF; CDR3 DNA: TGTGCCAGCAGTCCGGGCATCGCGGCGGGGGGGGGAAACACCATATATTTT
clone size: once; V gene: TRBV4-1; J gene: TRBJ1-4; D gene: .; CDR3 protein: CASSQDGANEKLFF; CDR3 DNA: TGCGCCAGCAGCCAAGATGGAGCTAATGAAAAACTGTTTTTT
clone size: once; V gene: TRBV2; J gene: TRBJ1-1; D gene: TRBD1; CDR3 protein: CASRENRGPNTEAFF; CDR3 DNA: TGTGCCAGCAGGGAAAACAGGGGGCCCAACACTGAAGCTTTCTTT
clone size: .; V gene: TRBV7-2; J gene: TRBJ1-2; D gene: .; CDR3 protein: CASSRDSDYGYTF; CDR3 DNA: TGTGCCAGCAGCCGCGACAGTGACTATGGCTACACCTTC
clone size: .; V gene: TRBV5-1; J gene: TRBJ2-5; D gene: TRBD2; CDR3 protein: CASRPGLAGEETQYF; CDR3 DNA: TGCGCCAGCAGGCCAGGACTAGCGGGAGAAGAGACCCAGTACTTC
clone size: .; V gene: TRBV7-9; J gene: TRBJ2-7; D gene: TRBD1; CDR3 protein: CATQRDRGLSYEQYF; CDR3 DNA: TGTGCCACCCAGAGGGACAGGGGTTTGTCCTACGAGCAGTACTTC
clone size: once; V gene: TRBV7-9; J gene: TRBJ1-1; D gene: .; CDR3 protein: CASSLQGTLNTEAFF; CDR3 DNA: TGTGCCAGCAGCTTACAGGGAACCCTGAACACTGAAGCTTTCTTT
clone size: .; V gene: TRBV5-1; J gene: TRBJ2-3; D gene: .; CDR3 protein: CASSFPSTDTQYF; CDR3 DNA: TGCGCCAGCAGCTTCCCAAGCACAGATACGCAGTATTTT
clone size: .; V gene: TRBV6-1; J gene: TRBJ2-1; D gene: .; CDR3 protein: CASSEALRGEQFF; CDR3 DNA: TGTGCCAGCAGTGAAGCGTTGCGGGGTGAGCAGTTCTTC
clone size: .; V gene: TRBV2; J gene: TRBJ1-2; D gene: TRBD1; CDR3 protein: CASSEALGTGGYGYTF; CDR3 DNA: TGTGCCAGCAGTGAAGCGCTGGGGACAGGGGGCTATGGCTACACCTTC
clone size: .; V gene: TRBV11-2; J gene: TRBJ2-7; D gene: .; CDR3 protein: CASSQIRGTAYEQYF; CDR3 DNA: TGTGCCAGCAGCCAGATTCGGGGGACGGCCTACGAGCAGTACTTC
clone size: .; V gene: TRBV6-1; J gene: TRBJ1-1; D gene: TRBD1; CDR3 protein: CASRTGVNTEAFF; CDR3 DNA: TGTGCCAGCAGGACAGGGGTCAACACTGAAGCTTTCTTT
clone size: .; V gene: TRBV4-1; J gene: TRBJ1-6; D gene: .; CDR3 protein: CASSPDRNSPLHF; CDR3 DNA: TGCGCCAGCAGCCCTGACAGGAATTCACCCCTCCACTTT
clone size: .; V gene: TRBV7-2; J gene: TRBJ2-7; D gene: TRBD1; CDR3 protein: CASSRQGAYEQYF; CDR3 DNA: TGTGCCAGCAGCCGACAGGGGGCGTACGAGCAGTACTTC
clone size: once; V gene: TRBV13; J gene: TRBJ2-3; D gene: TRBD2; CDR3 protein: CASSLVVLAGATQYF; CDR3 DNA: TGTGCCAGCAGCTTAGTCGTGCTAGCGGGGGCTACGCAGTATTTT
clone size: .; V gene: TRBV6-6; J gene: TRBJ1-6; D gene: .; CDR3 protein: CASSPRGSYNSPLHF; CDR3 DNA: TGTGCCAGCAGTCCCAGGGGTTCCTATAATTCACCCCTCCACTTT
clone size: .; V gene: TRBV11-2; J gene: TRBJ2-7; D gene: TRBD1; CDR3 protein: CASSLDREREQYF; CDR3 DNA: TGTGCCAGCAGTCTAGACAGGGAGCGCGAGCAGTACTTC
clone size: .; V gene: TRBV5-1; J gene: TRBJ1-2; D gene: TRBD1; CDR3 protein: CASSPSGQGIYGYTF; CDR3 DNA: TGCGCCAGCAGCCCCTCCGGACAGGGGATCTATGGCTACACCTTC
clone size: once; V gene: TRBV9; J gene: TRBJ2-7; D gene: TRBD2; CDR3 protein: CASSVSAGGDSYEQYF; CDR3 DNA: TGTGCCAGCAGCGTATCAGCGGGGGGGGACTCCTACGAGCAGTACTTC
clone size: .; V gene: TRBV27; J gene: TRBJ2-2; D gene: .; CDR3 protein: CASTEPSSNTGELFF; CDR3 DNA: TGTGCCAGCACCGAGCCTAGTTCGAACACCGGGGAGCTGTTTTTT
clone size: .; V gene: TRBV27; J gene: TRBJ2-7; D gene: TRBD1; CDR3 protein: CASSFSARDSRPYEQYF; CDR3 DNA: TGTGCCAGCAGTTTCTCCGCTCGGGACAGTCGCCCCTACGAGCAGTACTTC
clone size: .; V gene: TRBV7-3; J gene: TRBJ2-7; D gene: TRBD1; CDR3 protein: CASSQGTGPPYEQYF; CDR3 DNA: TGTGCCAGCAGCCAAGGGACAGGCCCTCCCTACGAGCAGTACTTC
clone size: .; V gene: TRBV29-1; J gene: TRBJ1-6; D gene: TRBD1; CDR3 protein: CSVRDRESSPLHF; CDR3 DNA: TGCAGCGTTAGGGACAGGGAATCTTCACCCCTCCACTTT
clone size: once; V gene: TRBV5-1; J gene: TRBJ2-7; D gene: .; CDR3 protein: CASSLGQSPSYEQYF; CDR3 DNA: TGCGCCAGCAGCTTGGGCCAGTCGCCCTCCTACGAGCAGTACTTC
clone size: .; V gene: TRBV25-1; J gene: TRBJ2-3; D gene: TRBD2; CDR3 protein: CASMGAGRDTQYF; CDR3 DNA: TGTGCCAGCATGGGAGCGGGGAGAGATACGCAGTATTTT
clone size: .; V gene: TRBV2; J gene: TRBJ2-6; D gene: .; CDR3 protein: CASSVLAGANVLTF; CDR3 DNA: TGTGCCAGCAGTGTCCTAGCTGGGGCCAACGTCCTGACTTTC
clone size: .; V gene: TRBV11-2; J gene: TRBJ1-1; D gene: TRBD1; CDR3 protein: CASSLIGTVNTEAFF; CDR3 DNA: TGTGCCAGCAGCTTAATCGGGACAGTGAACACTGAAGCTTTCTTT
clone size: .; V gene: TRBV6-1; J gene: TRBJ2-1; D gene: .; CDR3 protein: CASSEGAYNEQFF; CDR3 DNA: TGTGCCAGCAGTGAAGGGGCGTACAATGAGCAGTTCTTC
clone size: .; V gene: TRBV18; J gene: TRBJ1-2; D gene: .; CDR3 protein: CASSNPLGAFGYTF; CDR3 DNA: TGTGCCAGCTCAAACCCTCTGGGGGCGTTTGGCTACACCTTC
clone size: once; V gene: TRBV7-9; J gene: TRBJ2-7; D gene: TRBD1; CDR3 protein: CASSLKSQGSYEQYF; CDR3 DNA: TGTGCCAGCAGCTTAAAGTCACAGGGGAGCTACGAGCAGTACTTC
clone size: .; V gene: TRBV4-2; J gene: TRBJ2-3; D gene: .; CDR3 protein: CASSQDLMGATDTQYF; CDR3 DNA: TGTGCCAGCAGCCAAGACCTCATGGGGGCCACAGATACGCAGTATTTT
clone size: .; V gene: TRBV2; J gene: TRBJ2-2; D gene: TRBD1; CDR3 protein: CASSRQGTNTGELFF; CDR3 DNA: TGTGCCAGCAGCAGACAGGGGACTAACACCGGGGAGCTGTTTTTT
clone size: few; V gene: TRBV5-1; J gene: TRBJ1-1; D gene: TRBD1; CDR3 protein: CASSKGGTGRDTEAFF; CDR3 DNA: TGCGCCAGCTCAAAGGGCGGGACAGGGAGGGACACTGAAGCTTTCTTT
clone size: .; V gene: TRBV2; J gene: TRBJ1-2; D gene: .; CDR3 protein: CASTSRGLYGYTF; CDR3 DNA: TGTGCCAGCACCAGCCGGGGACTCTATGGCTACACCTTC
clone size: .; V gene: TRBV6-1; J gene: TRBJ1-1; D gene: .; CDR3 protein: CAILLQGGMNTEAFF; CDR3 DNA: TGTGCCATTCTACTTCAGGGCGGGATGAACACTGAAGCTTTCTTT
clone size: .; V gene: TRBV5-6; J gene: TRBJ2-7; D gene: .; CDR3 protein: CASSGTNYEQYF; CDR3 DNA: TGTGCCAGCAGCGGGACAAACTACGAGCAGTACTTC
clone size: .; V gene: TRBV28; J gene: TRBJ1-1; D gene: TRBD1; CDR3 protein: CASSLGTGGGKAFF; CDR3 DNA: TGTGCCAGCAGTTTAGGGACAGGGGGCGGGAAAGCTTTCTTT